Here is one TCR beta chain with its context. Its antigen remains unidentified. No much larger clone exists at a distance of one base, and base qualities are not known. The Qiagen DNeasy kit was used to extract genomic DNA both from unsorted PBMCs and from the negatively selected CD4+ and CD8+ fractions. TCR beta CDR3 regions were amplified by immunoSEQ multiplex PCR using primers annealing to V and J segments. A synthetic immune receptor repertoire was used to minimize amplification bias, and remaining bias was computationally removed after sequencing. Processing in the source paper ran as follows. Repertoire diversity was quantified as the Shannon entropy index using custom Python scripts. Unsorted, CD4+ and CD8+ repertoires were analyzed separately, except in combined analyses where CD4+ and CD8+ sequences were merged in silico. Clonal expansion was defined as at least a 2-fold frequency increase after treatment relative to C1D1, with a pseudocount of 0.5 for undetected baseline clones. Singleton clones were defined as clones with 0 or 1 copy at C1D1, and non-singleton clones were defined as clones with 2 or more copies. Clones expanded in unsorted samples were labelled as CD4+, CD8+ or unknown by matching protein sequences in sorted samples from the same patient. Wilcoxon tests were applied to paired samples to test diversity changes from C1D1 to C4D1. TCRdb holds this immuneACCESS table with in-frame rearrangements only. Some clones are missing; in checked studies, unresolved V genes explain under half, and the rest has no known cause. The D gene and trimming were derived from the DNA, and the V and J assignments and clone size from that table. Within this sample are fewer than 90,000 clones, with 75% to 90% of them counted one time only. Less than 25% of the sample is in the top ten clones.

These data are taken from a study of PD-1 blockade in classical Hodgkin lymphoma (dated by TCRdb to about 2020). Study-level background: Nivolumab dosing was 3 mg/kg intravenously every 2 weeks, continuing until either disease progression or unacceptable toxicity. The study used CyTOF and TCR beta sequencing to define a peripheral blood immune signature of response to PD-1 blockade in classical Hodgkin lymphoma.

The research as a whole found: Newly diagnosed patients were reported to have lower baseline TCR diversity than healthy donors, and relapsed/refractory patients were reported to have lower baseline TCR diversity still. Lower diversity was observed in patients in whom nivolumab was started less than 1 year after ASCT, and these patients were excluded from later analyses so that confounding by immune reconstitution would be avoided. By C4D1, a significant rise was seen in CD4+ TCR diversity but not in CD8+ TCR diversity (p=0.0027 vs p=0.16), and the rise was most apparent among complete responders (p=0.02). The study was limited to a single clinical trial cohort, and causes of repertoire differences, possibly disease activity or prior therapy, remained undefined. Baseline diversity similar to that of newly diagnosed patients was observed in trial patients achieving complete response, whereas significantly lower diversity was observed in partial responders and progressors.

The sample's time point label is to be understood as: cycle 1 day 1 (C1D1), immediately before nivolumab initiation. Relapse after autologous stem cell transplantation had occurred in all trial patients, and cohorts A, B and C were distinguished by prior brentuximab vedotin exposure. The trial cohort included 55 to 65 patients with relapsed/refractory classical Hodgkin lymphoma, and each patient had a best overall response of complete response, partial response or progressive disease. Single-agent nivolumab was administered to trial patients in the multi-cohort phase II CheckMate 205 trial. An independent review committee assessed best overall response using the 2007 International Working Group response criteria. Trial PBMCs were collected just before the start of nivolumab (C1D1) and during therapy at cycle 2 day 1 and cycle 4 day 1. Peripheral blood was collected in 8 mL Vacutainer Cell Preparation Tubes, from which PBMCs were isolated by centrifugation and then cryopreserved.

V is trimmed back by 6 bases and J by 6 bases, and the junction contains 9 bases that no gene match accounts for. The germline V gene provides CDR1 SQVTM and CDR2 ANQGSEA. From the cysteine up to the phenylalanine, the CDR3 has a length of 13 residues. Only CDR3 DNA is held: 39 bases, read in frame from base 1. The clonotype comes from a human donor with classical Hodgkin lymphoma. The rearrangement joined TRBV29-1 to TRBJ1-1; 8 bases in between match TRBD1. This sample comprised peripheral blood mononuclear cells (PBMCs), obtained at baseline. At the DNA level, the sequence is TGCAGCGTCGCGGACAGGGTGAGCGCTGAAGCTTTCTTT. Translation gives CSVADRVSAEAFF.